These T cell receptor beta chains were read from a single sample in a study of technical replicates of blood from several donors. Generated by immunoSEQ multiplex PCR, the TCRdb table keeps only in-frame clones and is missing some. This sample has about 75,000 clones, with around 94% found just once. Sequencing was carried out using T cells isolated from PBMCs. These receptors were collected from a human donor in good health. Each CDR3 is given with its conserved first and last residue. A D gene is named only where the DNA matches it firmly. Clone size is given for some rows only: seen once, a few or many times, or a class if the clone is expanded.

clone_size	v_call	d_call	j_call	cdr3_nt	cdr3_aa
-	TRBV2	-	TRBJ2-5	TGTGCCAGCAGTGCGGGGGACCGCGGAGTTCAAGAGACCCAGTACTTC	CASSAGDRGVQETQYF
-	TRBV6-5	-	TRBJ2-7	TGTGCCAGCAGTTATACCGTAACTACCACATTTTACGAGCAGTACTTC	CASSYTVTTTFYEQYF
-	TRBV28	-	TRBJ1-5	TGTGCCAGCAGTACTACAGGGAGCAATCAGCCCCAGCATTTT	CASSTTGSNQPQHF
-	TRBV4-1	-	TRBJ1-4	TGCGCCAGCAGCCAAGTCTTTATTGCGGAAAAACTGTTTTTT	CASSQVFIAEKLFF
once	TRBV11-3	-	TRBJ1-5	TGTGCCAGCAGCTTATCAGGGGTCAGCAATCAGCCCCAGCATTTT	CASSLSGVSNQPQHF
once	TRBV28	-	TRBJ2-6	TGTGCCAGCAGTTGGACTTTCTCTGGGGCCAACGTCCTGACTTTC	CASSWTFSGANVLTF
-	TRBV27	TRBD2	TRBJ2-3	TGTGCCAGCGAATCTAGCGGGGGCTGGGCTACGCAGTATTTT	CASESSGGWATQYF
-	TRBV25-1	-	TRBJ1-2	TGTGCCAGCAGAAAGGACAGATTGGACGGCTACACCTTC	CASRKDRLDGYTF
-	TRBV4-2	-	TRBJ2-1	TGTGCCAGCAGCCAAGAGGCAACAGCGGGCTACAATGAGCAGTTCTTC	CASSQEATAGYNEQFF
-	TRBV6-5	TRBD1	TRBJ2-7	TGTGCCAGCAGTTACCCCGGGACAGGGGGCTACGAGCAGTACTTC	CASSYPGTGGYEQYF
-	TRBV9	TRBD2	TRBJ2-3	TGTGCCAGCAGCGTAGAGCCAGCGGGAGCCACACAAGATACGCAGTATTTT	CASSVEPAGATQDTQYF
-	TRBV19	-	TRBJ2-5	TGTGCCAGTAGTATAGTTGGAGGGTCCCAAGAGACCCAGTACTTC	CASSIVGGSQETQYF
-	TRBV19	-	TRBJ2-1	TGTGCCAGCTTGAAAGGGCGGGACTACAATGAGCAGTTCTTC	CASLKGRDYNEQFF
-	TRBV21-1	-	TRBJ1-2	TGTGCCAGCAGCATCGGACAGGGGGATGGATCAGGCTATGGCTACACCTTC	CASSIGQGDGSGYGYTF
-	TRBV7-9	TRBD2	TRBJ2-7	TGTGCCAGCAGCTGGAAGCGGGAGAGTGAGCAGTACTTC	CASSWKRESEQYF
-	TRBV11-3	-	TRBJ2-2	TGTGCCAGCAGCTCTGAAGCGGCAAACACCGGGGAGCTGTTTTTT	CASSSEAANTGELFF
few	TRBV7-2	TRBD1	TRBJ2-5	TGTGCCAGCAGCTTACACAGGGGGCTGCGAGGCCAAGAGACCCAGTACTTC	CASSLHRGLRGQETQYF
-	TRBV19	TRBD1	TRBJ2-3	TGTGCCAGTAGGAGGACAGGGGGCGGTACTTCCACAGATACGCAGTATTTT	CASRRTGGGTSTDTQYF
-	TRBV2	-	TRBJ1-5	TGTGCCAGCAGTGAGTCAGAATTTAATCAGCCCCAGCATTTT	CASSESEFNQPQHF
-	TRBV10-3	-	TRBJ1-4	TGTGCCACCAGTGGGGGGGATAATGAAAAACTGTTTTTT	CATSGGDNEKLFF
-	TRBV13	TRBD2	TRBJ2-3	TGTGCCAGCAGCTCCGGGGGACTAGCGGGAGCGGGTACGCAGTATTTT	CASSSGGLAGAGTQYF
-	TRBV18	-	TRBJ2-1	TGTGCCAGCTCACTTGGGACTGCAGGCGCCTACAATGAGCAGTTCTTC	CASSLGTAGAYNEQFF
-	TRBV19	-	TRBJ2-7	TGTGCCAGTAGTATATGGGCCGAGCTGGGGGCCGAGCAGTACTTC	CASSIWAELGAEQYF
-	TRBV19	-	TRBJ1-5	TGTGCCAGTAGTATGGCAGTTTATAGCAATCAGCCCCAGCATTTT	CASSMAVYSNQPQHF
-	TRBV19	-	TRBJ2-1	TGTGCCAGTAAAGTAACCCTAGTCGGCTCCTACAATGAGCAGTTCTTC	CASKVTLVGSYNEQFF
-	TRBV5-1	TRBD1	TRBJ2-7	TGCGCCAGCAGCTACGTACAGGGGAACTCCTACGAGCAGTACTTC	CASSYVQGNSYEQYF
-	TRBV28	-	TRBJ1-1	TGTGCCAGCAGTTTTCGCACTGAAGCTTTCTTT	CASSFRTEAFF
-	TRBV30	TRBD1	TRBJ2-7	TGTGCCTGGAGTGGGGGGACAGGATCCTACGAGCAGTACTTC	CAWSGGTGSYEQYF
-	TRBV9	-	TRBJ1-2	TGTGCCAGCAGCGTGGGCTCAGGGCGCGCGCATGGCTACACCTTC	CASSVGSGRAHGYTF